This entry concerns a single TCR beta chain. There is no known antigen for this receptor. Per-nucleotide qualities are absent, and no much larger clonotype sits a single base away. The method behind the library was the immunoSEQ multiplex PCR assay. For the multiplex PCR, a mixture combining 60 forward primers for TCR Vbeta segments and 13 reverse primers for TCR Jbeta segments was used. Amplification of the CDR3 region of rearranged TCR beta genes was performed with a multiplex PCR assay on genomic DNA. Amplified TCR beta libraries were sequenced as 87-base-pair reads on the Illumina HiSeq System. The authors processed their data as follows. A later analysis tallied 75 million to 95 million unique TCR beta chains across the 700 or so repertoires, and about 12 million of those chains were shared by two or more donors. To remove PCR and sequencing errors, raw reads were error-corrected and collapsed into unique sequences using a nearest-neighbor algorithm that merged closely related sequences. To assign V, D and J gene segments, CDR3 sequences were aligned to IMGT reference sequences. For a sequence to be retained, a match of at least six nucleotides was required to both a V gene segment and a J gene segment. A rearrangement was called productive if the CDR3 had no stop codons and remained in frame with V and J, and every other rearrangement was called non-productive. CDR3 was defined by IMGT convention, running from the second conserved V-encoded cysteine to the conserved J-encoded phenylalanine. In an earlier analysis of more than 550 of the donors, sequences lacking an unambiguous match to a single V gene segment were excluded. In an earlier analysis of 587 of the donors, V segments were called functional above 56.7% productive rearrangements and were called segregating when the between-donor standard deviation exceeded 5%. To diagnose cytomegalovirus status from the catalog of TCR beta chain sequences, a statistical classification framework was built. In a later analysis, TCR nucleotide sequences were compared against IMGT/GENE-DB human TR gene sequences so that V and J genes could be assigned. Using the TCRdist pipeline, a later analysis assigned CDR3 sequences along with most-parsimonious VDJ recombination scenarios. A later analysis defined each TCR beta chain by its CDR3 amino acid sequence plus V-gene family, and excluded reads lacking a unique V-gene family. To address suspected cross-contamination and a sequencing artifact, a later analysis removed under 600 highly shared, low-generation-probability nucleotide sequences. In a later analysis, a clonal expansion index for each public chain was calculated from normalized within-repertoire ranks of inferred template counts. A later analysis computed generation probabilities with a VDJ recombination model fitted to out-of-frame rearrangements, and checked the results against IGoR. In a later analysis, TCR-TCR, TCR-HLA and TCR-CMV co-occurrence was scored with hypergeometric tests, and a repertoire-size bias correction was applied to TCR pairs. In a later analysis, false discovery rates were estimated by permuting HLA or CMV assignments 20 times. In a later analysis, co-occurring TCRs were grouped with DBSCAN, and TCRdist sequence similarity was added when clustering was performed within HLA-allele-positive subsets. For co-occurrence clustering, repertoires with fewer than 30,000 or more than 120,000 public chains were excluded, along with five repertoires with anomalous nucleotide sharing. The source is immuneACCESS, and TCRdb retained only in-frame sequences with V and J called. Part of the clones is not carried over; for the studies checked, unresolved V genes explain less than half of this, and the remainder is unexplained. For V, J and clone size, that table is used; D and trimming come from the DNA. For this sample the table gives 200,000 or so clones, of which 75% to 85% were detected only once. The ten largest clones represent roughly 0.75% of the sample.

The cohort was made up of approximately 700 healthy bone marrow donors. At the time of sampling, every cohort member was nominally healthy, though immune exposures that went unrecorded were likely present. The donor tested CMV seronegative and was one of the 352 seronegative cohort members. Each donor provided a peripheral blood sample, and peripheral blood mononuclear cells were used for TCR beta sequencing. Genomic DNA extraction from the blood cell samples was performed with the Qiagen DNeasy Blood Extraction Kit. The data were obtained in a study of cytomegalovirus exposure and HLA in healthy donors (dated by TCRdb to the late 2010s). Background on the whole study: In an earlier analysis of about 560 of the donors, about 270 Gb of sequence data and 117 million unique TCR beta sequences from about 190 million T cells were reported. Roughly 300 gigabases of sequencing data and roughly 90 million unique TCR sequences were included in an early release covering about 600 HLA-typed donors. Of the roughly 410 genotyped donors, 81% were placed in the genetic ancestry cluster associated with self-reported Caucasian donors. The study aimed to test whether signatures of past pathogen exposure could be identified by cataloging public T cell receptors. The T cell repertoires of under 750 subjects were profiled by immunosequencing and related to cytomegalovirus serostatus. A separate validation cohort of over 95 different subjects was used in addition to the 666-subject first cohort. The study combined high-throughput TCR immunosequencing, statistical association of individual TCRs with disease status, and machine learning to predict cytomegalovirus infection status. A later analysis re-examined previously published TCR beta repertoires from about 700 donors and added high-resolution HLA genotyping to investigate patterns of TCR occurrence. The later analysis used no new phenotypic data to find candidate immune exposures, relying instead on TCR beta sequences and their occurrence across donors. In an earlier analysis of roughly 580 of the donors, high-throughput TCR beta sequencing was used to judge whether each TCR beta V gene segment behaved as functional or pseudogenic. Alongside the repertoire data, information on donor age, sex, ethnicity and CMV serostatus was compiled. Genome-wide SNP genotypes for about 65% of the 666 donors were used in a later genetic analysis, which treated that subset as a discovery cohort. Every repertoire in the discovery cohort had been generated on one and the same sequencing platform. HLA typing covered class I and class II loci at four-digit resolution. Typing coverage varied by locus: roughly 620-640 donors for A, B, C, DRB1 and DQB1; about 520 for DQA1; nearly 610 for DPA1; roughly 450 for DPB1. About five DR-DQ haplotypes were handled as single units for association and clustering, since linkage in the cohort was strong. Among 300 to 500 genotyped donors of the cohort, an average of around 240,000 unique TCR beta nucleotide sequences was sequenced per donor, of which 15% to 20% were non-productive.

The paper's findings and limits, for the study overall: In an earlier analysis of over 550 of the donors, most TCR beta V segments were observed in productive rearrangements about 87% or about 30% of the time, broadly matching IMGT annotations. According to a later analysis, most CMV-associated TCR beta chains appeared to be HLA-restricted, and the HLA associations seemed to be driven largely by CMV exposure. It was suggested by the authors that the approach could potentially be generalized to other disease states and immunological phenotypes. In vitro tests confirmed that a few of the cytomegalovirus-associated TCR beta chains recognize cytomegalovirus antigens. An association between a missense DCLRE1C variant and V-gene and J-gene trimming of TCR beta chains was found in a later genetic analysis and replicated in an independent cohort. The classifier was reported to diagnose cytomegalovirus status with high specificity and sensitivity in both the original cohort and the validation cohort. According to a later analysis, TCR association rates differed among HLA loci, with DRB1 alleles showing the most associated TCRs and HLA-C alleles showing the fewest. Most TCR sequences were observed very rarely across donors, whereas some public TCRs were present in many individuals. Because HLA typing was missing for some donors at each locus, association tests included only the typed subset. A total of fewer than 200 TCR beta chains were listed by the study as associated with cytomegalovirus. A cluster of highly shared sequence variants was judged likely to represent a technical artifact of the sequencing pipeline. Linkage disequilibrium might explain the correlated functional status among segregating V segments, but an unknown experimental factor could not be ruled out. Because the 87-base-pair reads could not distinguish some IMGT-functional V segments, including TRBV6-2 and TRBV6-3, those segments were excluded. A later analysis reported that several top co-occurrence clusters appeared linked to parvovirus B19, influenza, CMV and Epstein-Barr virus. Assigning TCR associations to individual alleles was difficult when HLA alleles, especially DR and DQ, strongly co-occurred. A further reported finding was that TCR beta sequences accurately predicted the HLA-A and HLA-B alleles for most subjects in the first cohort. Roughly uniform sequencing depth across donors was assumed in presence/absence analyses, although this assumption may not hold. This cohort had only TCR beta chains sequenced, and the lack of alpha or paired-chain data limited which features could be detected. The only immune exposure information available for the cohort was CMV serostatus. According to a later genetic analysis, donors in an Asian-associated ancestry cluster had fewer N-insertions in productive TCRs than the approximately 630-donor mean. In a later analysis, HLA-associated TCR beta chains were found to be more clonally expanded and to have lower generation probabilities than equally common non-associated chains. A later analysis associated 16,951 TCR beta sequences with specific HLA alleles at a false discovery rate of 0.05. Because counts were too low, about 17 rarely observed V segments, including chromosome 9 orphons, were excluded from the earlier analysis of roughly 580 of the donors.

Spanning cysteine to phenylalanine, the CDR3 consists of 13 amino acids. Just the 39-base CDR3 DNA is kept, in frame starting at base 1. Trimming removed 0 bases from V and 2 bases from J, leaving 6 bases between the germline ends. The sample was PBMCs. This sequence was found in a young woman in good health and CMV-seronegative. The chain joins TRBV5-3 to TRBJ2-7; the D gene is not confidently resolved. TRBV5-3 carries the ORF label, with uncertain function. The CDR3 sequence is CARSLGLAYEQYF. The bases are TGTGCCAGAAGCTTGGGGCTAGCCTACGAGCAGTACTTC.